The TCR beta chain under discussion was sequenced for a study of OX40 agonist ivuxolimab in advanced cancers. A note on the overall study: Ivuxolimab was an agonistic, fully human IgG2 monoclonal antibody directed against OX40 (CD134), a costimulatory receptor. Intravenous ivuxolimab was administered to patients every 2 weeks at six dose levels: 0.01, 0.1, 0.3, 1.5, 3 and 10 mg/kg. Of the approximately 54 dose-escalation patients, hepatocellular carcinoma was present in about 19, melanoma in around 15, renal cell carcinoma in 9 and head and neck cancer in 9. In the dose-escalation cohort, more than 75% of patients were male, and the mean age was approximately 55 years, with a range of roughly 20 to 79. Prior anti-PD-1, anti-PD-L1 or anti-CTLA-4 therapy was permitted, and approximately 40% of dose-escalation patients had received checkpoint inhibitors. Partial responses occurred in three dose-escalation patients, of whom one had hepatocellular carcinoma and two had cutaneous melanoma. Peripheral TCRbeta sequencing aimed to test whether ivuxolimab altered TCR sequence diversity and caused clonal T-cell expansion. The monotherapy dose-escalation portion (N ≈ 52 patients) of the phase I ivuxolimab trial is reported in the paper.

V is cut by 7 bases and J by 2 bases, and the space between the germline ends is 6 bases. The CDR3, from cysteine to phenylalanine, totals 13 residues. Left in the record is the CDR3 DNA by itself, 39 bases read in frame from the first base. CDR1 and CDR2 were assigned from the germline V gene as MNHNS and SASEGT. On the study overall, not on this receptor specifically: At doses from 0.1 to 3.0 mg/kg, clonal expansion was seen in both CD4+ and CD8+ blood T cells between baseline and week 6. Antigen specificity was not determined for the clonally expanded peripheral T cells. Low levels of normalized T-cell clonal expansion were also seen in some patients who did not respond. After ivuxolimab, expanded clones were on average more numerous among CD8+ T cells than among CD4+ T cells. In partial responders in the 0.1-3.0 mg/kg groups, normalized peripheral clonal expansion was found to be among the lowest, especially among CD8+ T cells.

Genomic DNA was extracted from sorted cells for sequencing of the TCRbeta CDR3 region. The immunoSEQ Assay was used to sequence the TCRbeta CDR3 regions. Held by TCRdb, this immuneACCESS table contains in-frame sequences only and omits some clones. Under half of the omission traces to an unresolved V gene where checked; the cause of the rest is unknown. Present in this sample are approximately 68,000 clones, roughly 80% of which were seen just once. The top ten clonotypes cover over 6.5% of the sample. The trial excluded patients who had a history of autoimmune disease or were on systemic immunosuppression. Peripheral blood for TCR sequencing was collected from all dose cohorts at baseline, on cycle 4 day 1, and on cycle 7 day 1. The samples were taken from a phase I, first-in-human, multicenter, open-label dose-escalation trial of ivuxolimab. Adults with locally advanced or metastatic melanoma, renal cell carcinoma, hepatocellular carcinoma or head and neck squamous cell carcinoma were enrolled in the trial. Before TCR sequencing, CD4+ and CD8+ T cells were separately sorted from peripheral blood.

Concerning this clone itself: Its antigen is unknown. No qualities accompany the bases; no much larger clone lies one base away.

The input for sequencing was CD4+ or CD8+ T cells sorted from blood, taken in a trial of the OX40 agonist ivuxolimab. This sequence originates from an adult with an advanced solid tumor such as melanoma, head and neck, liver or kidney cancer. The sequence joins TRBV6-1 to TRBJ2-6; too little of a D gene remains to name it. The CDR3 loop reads CASIMAGANVLTF. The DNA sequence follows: TGTGCCAGCATTATGGCTGGGGCCAACGTCCTGACTTTC.